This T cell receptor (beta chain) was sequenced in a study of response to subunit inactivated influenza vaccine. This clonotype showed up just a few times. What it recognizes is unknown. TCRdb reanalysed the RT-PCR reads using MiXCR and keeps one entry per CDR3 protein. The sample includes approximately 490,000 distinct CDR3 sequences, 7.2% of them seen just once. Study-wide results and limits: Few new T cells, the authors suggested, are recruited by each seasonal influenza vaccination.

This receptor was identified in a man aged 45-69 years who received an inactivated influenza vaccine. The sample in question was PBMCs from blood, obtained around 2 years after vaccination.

Written as DNA, the CDR3 is TGTGCCATCAGTGTTCAACTCGGGGATACGCAGTATTTT. Amino acid sequence: CAISVQLGDTQYF. This rearrangement joins TRBV10-3 to TRBJ2-3; D remains ambiguous. V lost 4 bases and J lost 6, with 11 bases in between. Germline CDR1 reads ENHRY; CDR2 reads SYGVKD. The CDR3 spans 13 residues.